Presented here are 8 T cell receptor beta chains from one specimen sequenced in a study of Tregs in tolerant kidney transplant recipients. Produced via immunoSEQ multiplex PCR; TCRdb's table is partial and in-frame only. The sample records tens of thousands of clones, 84% being singletons. The specimen was CD4+ T cells from blood. These receptors were obtained from a human donor in good health.

The chain is built from TRBV20-1 and TRBJ1-1; D remains ambiguous. Per the germline V gene, CDR1 is DFQATT and CDR2 is SNEGSKA (reference sequence). V was pared by 8 bases and J by 11 bases, with 18 bases between. The CDR3 has 11 residues. In DNA form, the CDR3 reads TGCAGTCCCTTGCAGAATCATAGGGCTTTCTTT. Encoded protein: CSPLQNHRAFF.

The chain carries TRBV25-1 and TRBJ1-2; no reliable D call. The CDR3 is made up of 14 amino acids. The V gene lost 1 base and the J gene lost 9 bases, with 15 bases spanning the gap. Germline V CDR1 and CDR2: MGHDK, SYGVNS. CDR3 region: CASSESRTDQCYTF. Here the CDR3 DNA reads TGTGCCAGCAGTGAATCCAGGACCGACCAATGCTACACCTTC.

The chain has TRBV7-2 and TRBJ1-2; TRBD1 matches 9 bases. The CDR3 loop spans 16 amino acids. Germline-derived CDR1 and CDR2 are SGHTA and FQGNSA. With 6 bases clipped from V and 1 base from J, the junction kept 9 bases outside the gene matches. The CDR3 region has the DNA TGTGCCAGCAGACCACCGGGACAGGGCTTTAACTATGGCTACACCTTC. Its translation is CASRPPGQGFNYGYTF.

This sequence joins TRBV20-1 and TRBJ2-1, with 7 bases matching TRBD2. The CDR3 covers 11 residues. Trimming at V came to 6 bases and at J to 10 bases, leaving 6 bases not matched to a gene. CDR1 is DFQATT, CDR2 SNEGSKA, per germline (reference sequence). In nucleotides, the CDR3 is TGCAGTGCCGGGAGGACCGACGAGCAGTTCTTC. Its translation is CSAGRTDEQFF.

This clone was recorded only once. V gene TRBV6-1 combines with J gene TRBJ2-1, with TRBD1 identical over 8 bases. Germline loops: CDR1 MNHNS, CDR2 SASEGT. J gave up 0 bases and V 3 bases, and 4 bases lay outside the gene matches. The CDR3 is made up of 16 amino acids. The CDR3 protein is CASSDRTGSSYNEQFF. The CDR3 DNA sequence: TGTGCCAGCAGTGACCGGACAGGGAGCTCCTACAATGAGCAGTTCTTC.

The chain has TRBV19 and TRBJ1-2; a possible D gene is TRBD1 (5 bases). V was clipped by 3 bases and J by 4 bases, with 15 bases between them. This CDR3 contains 15 residues. Germline V CDR1 and CDR2: LNHDA, SQIVND (reference sequence). The CDR3 DNA sequence: TGTGCCAGTAGTATTCAACCCCAGGGATCCTATGGCTACACCTTC. As protein: CASSIQPQGSYGYTF.

The CDR3, as DNA: TGTGCCAGCAGCAATAGCTGGGGCGGGAGGCTCTACGAGCAGTACTTC. Encoded protein: CASSNSWGGRLYEQYF. The V gene is TRBV7-2, the J gene TRBJ2-7, with 8 bases lining up with TRBD2. J lost 3 bases, V lost 5 bases, and 12 bases had no gene match. CDR1 is SGHTA and CDR2 is FQGNSA in the germline V gene. The length of the CDR3 is 16 residues.

This clone was observed a handful of times. The chain joins TRBV7-9 to TRBJ2-1; D is ambiguous. V dropped 10 bases and J dropped 0 bases, with 13 bases sitting between them. CDR1 and CDR2 (germline): SEHNR, FQNEAQ (reference sequence). CDR3 length: 14 amino acids. The CDR3 reads CATRYSSSYNEQFF. Written as DNA, the CDR3 is TGTGCCACCCGATACTCTAGCTCCTACAATGAGCAGTTCTTC.